What follows is one T cell receptor beta chain and its context. The antigen remains unidentified. CD45RO-negative CD8 cells positively selected for CCR7 made up the naive population, which excluded terminally differentiated effector memory CD45RA+ cells. Nashville, Tennessee was home to all donors, who were Caucasian adults. This record comes from a study of shared clonotypes between healthy human individuals. About the study: The study used three CD4 naive, three CD4 memory, two CD8 naive and one CD8 memory plate per donor.

The assay was immunoSEQ multiplex PCR, and TCRdb's table has in-frame clones only and misses some. The table lists under 2,000,000 clones, approximately 95% of them singletons. Broader study findings: Naive subsets generally had larger estimated richness than memory subsets.

This CDR3 contains 15 residues. The V gene's germline CDR1 is LGHNA and CDR2 YSLEER. V was clipped by 4 bases and J by 1 base, with 13 bases between them. The sequence derives from a man between 18 and 29 years old in good health. The gene calls are TRBV4-3 and TRBJ1-1, with D perhaps matching TRBD1 (5 bases). Sequenced material: naive CD8+ T cells sorted from blood. The CDR3 DNA follows: TGCGCCAGCAGCCGTACGGGGGGAGGGAACACTGAAGCTTTCTTT. Its protein product is CASSRTGGGNTEAFF.